This is a list of T cell receptor beta chains from one sample in a study of CD8 T cells in ankylosing spondylitis. In TCRdb, the 5' RACE reads were re-called with MiXCR into one record per CDR3 protein. The table has some 840,000 distinct CDR3 sequences, 10% to 15% seen once. Specimen: blood, either unsorted or a sorted T cell fraction (not recorded which). The receptors shown here come from a male donor with ankylosing spondylitis. CDR3s leave out the opening cysteine and the closing phenylalanine or tryptophan. D genes are given only for firm matches. Some rows have no size entry. The others give once, few or many, or a class for an expanded clone.

v_call,d_call,clone_size,j_call,cdr3_length,cdr3_aa
TRBV25-1,TRBD2,few,TRBJ2-5,13,ASSEGLAGVGTQY
TRBV15,TRBD1,many,TRBJ1-2,13,ATSRLTGGSSGYT
TRBV20-1,TRBD2,NA,TRBJ2-1,12,SARASGGANEQF
TRBV10-3,NA,few,TRBJ1-5,13,AISEFMGGDQPQH
TRBV7-2,TRBD2,few,TRBJ2-1,14,ASSSLLAGGMNEQF
TRBV27,TRBD1,many,TRBJ2-1,12,ASSPLIRDRGEF
TRBV20-1,NA,NA,TRBJ1-2,10,SAAGADYGYT
TRBV5-1,NA,few,TRBJ2-3,16,ASSLGKGPYRGTDTQY
TRBV4-2,TRBD2,NA,TRBJ2-7,14,ASRAFETSGNYEQY
TRBV12-3/TRBV12-4,TRBD1,NA,TRBJ1-1,14,ASTNWGDRGGTEAF
TRBV5-1,NA,few,TRBJ2-7,12,ASSWRGRIYEQY
TRBV20-1,TRBD1,NA,TRBJ2-7,11,SAKPGTGNEQY
TRBV7-2,NA,NA,TRBJ1-2,12,ASSIRAGTGGYT
TRBV4-2,NA,few,TRBJ2-7,12,ASSVDQGTREQY
TRBV5-1,TRBD1,NA,TRBJ1-6,13,ASSYAGTGNSPLH
TRBV4-2,NA,few,TRBJ1-1,13,ASSQATGTRTEAF
TRBV28,NA,NA,TRBJ2-5,12,ASSLPGSWETQY
TRBV6-5,NA,NA,TRBJ2-7,12,ASSSPTETYEQY
TRBV5-1,TRBD2,NA,TRBJ2-1,16,ASSPTVASGGANNEQF
TRBV10-3,TRBD2,few,TRBJ2-2,14,ATRTSRLPNTGELF
TRBV7-2,NA,few,TRBJ2-2,13,ASSSGDRLTGELF
TRBV5-1,NA,few,TRBJ2-1,13,ASSWGSSEGYEQF
TRBV20-1,TRBD2,many,TRBJ2-3,15,SASGLAGERLTDTQY
TRBV5-1,NA,NA,TRBJ2-7,13,ASSLEVGTRGEQY
TRBV5-1,NA,NA,TRBJ2-7,12,ASSSNRQSYEQY
TRBV20-1,NA,few,TRBJ1-6,10,SAMGGDSPLH